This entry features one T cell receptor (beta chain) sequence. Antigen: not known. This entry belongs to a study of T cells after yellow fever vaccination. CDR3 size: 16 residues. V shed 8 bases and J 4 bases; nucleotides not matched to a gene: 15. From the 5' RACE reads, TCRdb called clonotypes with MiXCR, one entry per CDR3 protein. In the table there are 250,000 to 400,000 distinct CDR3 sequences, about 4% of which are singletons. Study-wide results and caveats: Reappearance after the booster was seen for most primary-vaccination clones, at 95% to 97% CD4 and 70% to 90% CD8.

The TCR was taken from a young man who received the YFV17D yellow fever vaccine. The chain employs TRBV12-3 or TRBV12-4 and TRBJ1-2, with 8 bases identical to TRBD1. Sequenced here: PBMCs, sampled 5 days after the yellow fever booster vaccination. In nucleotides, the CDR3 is TGTGCCAGCGCGCCCGGACAGGGCACCCTCCGCTATGGCTACACCTTC. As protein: CASAPGQGTLRYGYTF.